The present entry profiles one T cell receptor (beta chain) with its context. Its specificity is not known. The CDR3 has 16 amino acids. Germline lookup yields CDR1 SGHTA and CDR2 FQGNSA. Trimming took off 0 bases at V and 4 bases at J, with 15 bases between the two ends. The sample belongs to a study of blood T cells in healthy people across ages. Notes on the study in general: A greater number of naive CD4+ cells and higher diversity distinguished long-lived donors from aged donors.

The second PCR ran roughly 6 to 11 cycles with a sample-barcoded 5' primer and J-beta primers. One entry per CDR3 protein results from TCRdb running MiXCR on the 5' RACE reads. Of around 1.7 million distinct CDR3 sequences in the sample, 28% were seen once. Samples had at least 6.5 million PBMCs isolated from them. The sample comprised blood. This TCR was recovered from a young woman in good health. V usage is TRBV7-2 and J usage is TRBJ1-2; tentatively, D is TRBD1 (5 bases). The CDR3 DNA follows: TGTGCCAGCAGCTTAGCATTTCCGCAGGGTACCTATGGCTACACCTTC. This sequence encodes CASSLAFPQGTYGYTF.